A selection of T cell receptor beta chains follows, all from one sample in a study of blood T cells in healthy people across ages. TCRdb re-analysed the 5' RACE reads in MiXCR, keeping a single row per CDR3 protein. The sample contains some 750,000 distinct CDR3 sequences, roughly 20% of which appear only once. The sequenced sample consisted of blood. Source of these receptors: a man in his sixties or seventies in good health. Both conserved end residues are part of each CDR3. D genes are given only for firm matches. The listing skips clone size in some rows; elsewhere it reads once, few, many or a size class.

V	D	size	J	DNA	CDR3
TRBV12-3/TRBV12-4	.	few	TRBJ2-3	TGTGCCAGCACCTGGGACCCCTCCACAGATACGCAGTATTTT	CASTWDPSTDTQYF
TRBV20-1	TRBD1	.	TRBJ1-2	TGCAGTGCTAGTAGTACAGGGGGCTATGGCTACACCTTC	CSASSTGGYGYTF
TRBV7-8	.	few	TRBJ1-1	TGTGCCAGCAGCCCGAGAACAGGGAAATGGAACACTGAAGCTTTCTTT	CASSPRTGKWNTEAFF
TRBV27	.	few	TRBJ1-2	TGTGCCAGCAGTCCATCACAGGGCTTAGGTGGCTACACCTTC	CASSPSQGLGGYTF
TRBV20-1	TRBD2	.	TRBJ2-1	TGCAGTGCTAGAAGGGAGGGACTAGCGGGGAGTGAGCAGTTCTTC	CSARREGLAGSEQFF
TRBV29-1	.	.	TRBJ1-5	TGCAGTTACCTGGTTGGGAGGCAGCCCCAGCATTTT	CSYLVGRQPQHF
TRBV6-2/TRBV6-3	TRBD1	.	TRBJ2-5	TGTGCCAGCAGTTACGGAAGGGACAGCCTTCAAGAGACCCAGTACTTC	CASSYGRDSLQETQYF
TRBV28	.	few	TRBJ2-4	TGTGCCAGCAGTGCCGACAGCGTCGGGGGAAACATTCAGTACTTC	CASSADSVGGNIQYF
TRBV23-1	.	.	TRBJ1-2	TGCGCCAGCAGTCAATCTCTGGGCCACTATGGCTACACCTTC	CASSQSLGHYGYTF
TRBV28	.	few	TRBJ2-5	TGTGCCACCCGACTTAGACAGGAGCAGTACTTC	CATRLRQEQYF
TRBV7-2	TRBD1	few	TRBJ1-5	TGTGCCAGCAGCCGAGGGGGCCAGGGAAGCAATCAGCCCCAGCATTTT	CASSRGGQGSNQPQHF
TRBV2	.	few	TRBJ2-2	TGTGCCAGCAGTGATACCTTAGTTCGAAAGACCGGGGAGCTGTTTTTT	CASSDTLVRKTGELFF
TRBV10-3	TRBD1	.	TRBJ2-1	TGTGCCATCAGGACCCCGGGACAGGGGGCTTTCTACAATGAGCAGTTCTTC	CAIRTPGQGAFYNEQFF
TRBV10-3	.	.	TRBJ1-1	TGTGCCATCAGTGAGATGACTGAAGCTTTCTTT	CAISEMTEAFF
TRBV11-2	.	.	TRBJ1-1	TGTGCCAGCAGCTTCTCGGGAAGCACTGGAGCTTTCTTT	CASSFSGSTGAFF
TRBV10-3	TRBD1	few	TRBJ2-7	TGTGCCATCAGCCTGACAGGGGGCGAGCAGTACTTC	CAISLTGGEQYF
TRBV9	.	many	TRBJ1-2	TGTGCCAGCAGCGTCGAGTCGGGGGGCGTCTATGGCTACACCTTC	CASSVESGGVYGYTF
TRBV7-9	.	.	TRBJ1-4	TGTGCCAGCAGCTTAATGGGGGGTGGAGATGAAAAACTGTTTTTT	CASSLMGGGDEKLFF
TRBV29-1	.	.	TRBJ2-3	TGCAGCGTCAGGGTTACTAGCACAGATACGCAGTATTTT	CSVRVTSTDTQYF
TRBV20-1	.	.	TRBJ1-1	TGCAGTGCCCCGACTTGGGATACTGAAGCTTTCTTT	CSAPTWDTEAFF
TRBV5-1	.	few	TRBJ1-1	TGCGCCAGCAGCTTGGGGGGCTTTATGAACACTGAAGCTTTCTTT	CASSLGGFMNTEAFF
TRBV11-2	.	.	TRBJ2-5	TGTGCCAGCAGCTTAGATCGGACAGAGGGGACCCAGTACTTC	CASSLDRTEGTQYF
TRBV29-1	.	.	TRBJ1-1	TGCAGCGTTGAATTAGGGATGAACACTGAAGCTTTCTTT	CSVELGMNTEAFF
TRBV7-2	.	.	TRBJ2-3	TGTGCCAGCAGCTTAGGACGGTTCCGGACACTTAACACAGATACGCAGTATTTT	CASSLGRFRTLNTDTQYF
TRBV5-1	.	.	TRBJ2-5	TGCGCCAGCAGCCCCAACAGACTAGGAGAGACCCAGTACTTC	CASSPNRLGETQYF
TRBV7-9	.	few	TRBJ1-2	TGTGCCAGCAGTAAATCCGACAGCAACCTTTATGGCTACACCTTC	CASSKSDSNLYGYTF
TRBV20-1	.	few	TRBJ1-2	TGCAGTGCTAGGGCGGGCAGGCCGGGTGGCTACACCTTC	CSARAGRPGGYTF
TRBV4-3	.	.	TRBJ1-2	TGCGCCAGCAGCCAAGAGGTCGGGGGCATCTATGGCTACACCTTC	CASSQEVGGIYGYTF
TRBV12-3/TRBV12-4	.	many	TRBJ2-7	TGTGCCAGCAGTTTAAGGGGAGGGACAGCCAAGGGTACTGAGCAGTACTTC	CASSLRGGTAKGTEQYF
TRBV27	TRBD1	.	TRBJ2-7	TGTGCCAGCAGTTCGAGGGGACAGGGTCTGACCTACGAGCAGTACTTC	CASSSRGQGLTYEQYF
TRBV15	.	.	TRBJ1-3	TGTGCCACCAGCAGAGAATCCTCTGGAAACACCATATATTTT	CATSRESSGNTIYF
TRBV20-1	.	many	TRBJ1-1	TGCAGTGCTTCGGCAGGCATGAACACTGAAGCTTTCTTT	CSASAGMNTEAFF
TRBV18	.	few	TRBJ1-4	TGTGCCAGCTCACCAACGACAGTGGCAACAACTAATGAAAAACTGTTTTTT	CASSPTTVATTNEKLFF
TRBV6-6	TRBD1	.	TRBJ1-2	TGTGCCAGCAGGGACAGGGTAGTCTATGGCTACACCTTC	CASRDRVVYGYTF
TRBV5-1	.	.	TRBJ2-6	TGCGCCAGCAGCTTGTGGATTGGGGGAGGCTCTGGGGCCAACGTCCTGACTTTC	CASSLWIGGGSGANVLTF
TRBV3-1	TRBD1	.	TRBJ1-1	TGTGCCAGCAGCCAAGACACAGGGGGGCCAGCTTTCTTT	CASSQDTGGPAFF
TRBV28	.	.	TRBJ2-1	TGTGCCAGCAACCAGGGGATCGTTAATGAGCAGTTCTTC	CASNQGIVNEQFF
TRBV12-3/TRBV12-4	.	few	TRBJ1-3	TGTGCGTATGGGGAGTGGAGAAACACCATATATTTT	CAYGEWRNTIYF
TRBV5-6	.	few	TRBJ2-5	TGTGCCAGCAGCTTGCCCTTATCCGAGACCCAGTACTTC	CASSLPLSETQYF
TRBV2	TRBD1	few	TRBJ2-5	TGTGCCAGCAGTGTCCTTCGACAGGGCTTGGAGACCCAGTACTTC	CASSVLRQGLETQYF
TRBV15	.	few	TRBJ2-4	TGTGCCACCAGCAGAGATTCAGCCGGGCTGGTTCAGTACTTC	CATSRDSAGLVQYF
TRBV20-1	.	many	TRBJ1-4	TGCAGTGCCAAAAGCGGGGTGGGAACTAATGAAAAACTGTTTTTT	CSAKSGVGTNEKLFF
TRBV21-1	.	few	TRBJ2-3	TGTGCCAGCAGCAAAGAAGGCGGTCCTAGTTGGGAAACCACAGATACGCAGTATTTT	CASSKEGGPSWETTDTQYF
TRBV2	TRBD2	.	TRBJ2-5	TGTGCCAGCACTCGGGGGGTCTACCAAGAGACCCAGTACTTC	CASTRGVYQETQYF
TRBV6-2/TRBV6-3	.	.	TRBJ1-1	TGTGCCAGCGTAATGACCTTGGACACTGAAGCTTTCTTT	CASVMTLDTEAFF
TRBV12-3/TRBV12-4	.	.	TRBJ1-2	TGTGCCAGCAGTTTCGTAGGGGGGGGAAACTATGGCTACACCTTC	CASSFVGGGNYGYTF
TRBV7-2	.	few	TRBJ2-4	TGTGCCAGCAGCTTAAATGGTGGCGAAAACATTCAGTACTTC	CASSLNGGENIQYF
TRBV5-1	.	few	TRBJ2-1	TGCGCCAGCAGCCCGGACCGTACTTTATTAACCTACAATGAGCAGTTCTTC	CASSPDRTLLTYNEQFF
TRBV7-7	.	few	TRBJ2-1	TGTGCCAGCAGTCCTGACTATAACTCCTACAATGAGCAGTTCTTC	CASSPDYNSYNEQFF